This TCR beta chain was captured in a study of T cells in Graves' hyperthyroidism and ophthalmopathy. Regarding the study as a whole: Separating ophthalmopathy from stable hyperthyroidism was achieved by a 13 V-J model. Ophthalmopathy was predicted by the model a median of 6.5 months ahead of onset.

A remark on this clonotype: The antigen remains undetermined.

RNA transcripts yielded amplified TCR beta CDR3 regions. HTBI primers were the set used in a first-round RT-PCR of the TCR CDR3. TCRdb called the multiplex PCR reads again in MiXCR, with one record for every CDR3 protein. The table includes a few hundred thousand distinct CDR3 sequences, less than 25% detected once. V was pared by 3 bases and J by 7 bases, with 12 bases between. Germline V CDR1 and CDR2: SQVTM, ANQGSEA. The CDR3 spans 12 residues. This receptor was taken from a man younger than 35 with Graves' hyperthyroidism. V is TRBV29-1 and J is TRBJ1-1; perhaps TRBD1 as D (5 bases). The sample comprised blood. CDR3 in amino acids: CSVERGVVEAFF. The CDR3 DNA follows: TGCAGCGTTGAGCGGGGGGTTGTTGAAGCTTTCTTT.